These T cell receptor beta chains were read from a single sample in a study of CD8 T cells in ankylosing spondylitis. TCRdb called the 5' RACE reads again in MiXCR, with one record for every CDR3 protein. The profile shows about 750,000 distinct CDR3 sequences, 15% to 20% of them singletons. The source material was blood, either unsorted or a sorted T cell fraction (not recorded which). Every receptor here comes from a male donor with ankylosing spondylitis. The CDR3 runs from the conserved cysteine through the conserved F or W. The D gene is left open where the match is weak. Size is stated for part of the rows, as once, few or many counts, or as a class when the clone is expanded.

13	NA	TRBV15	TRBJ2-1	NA	CATSRDQLAVQFF	TGTGCCACCAGCAGAGATCAGCTGGCCGTTCAGTTCTTC
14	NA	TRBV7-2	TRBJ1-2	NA	CASLSLLGIYGYTF	TGTGCCAGCTTAAGTTTATTGGGCATTTATGGCTACACCTTC
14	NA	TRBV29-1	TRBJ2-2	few	CSVAVGANTGELFF	TGCAGCGTGGCAGTGGGGGCCAACACCGGGGAGCTGTTTTTT
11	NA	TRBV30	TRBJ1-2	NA	CARKRGNGYTF	TGTGCCCGCAAGAGAGGTAACGGCTACACCTTC
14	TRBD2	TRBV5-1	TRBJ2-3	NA	CASSPERDTDTQYF	TGCGCCAGCAGCCCCGAGCGGGATACAGATACGCAGTATTTT
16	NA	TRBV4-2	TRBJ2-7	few	CASSPQGAPSSYEQYF	TGTGCCAGCAGCCCCCAAGGGGCCCCAAGCTCCTACGAGCAGTACTTC
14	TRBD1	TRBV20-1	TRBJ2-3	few	CSARVNGTGDTQYF	TGCAGTGCTAGAGTCAACGGGACAGGGGATACGCAGTATTTT
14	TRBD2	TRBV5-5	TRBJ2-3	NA	CASSLSGGWDTQYF	TGTGCCAGCAGCCTTAGCGGGGGGTGGGATACGCAGTATTTT
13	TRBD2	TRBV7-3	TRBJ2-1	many	CASSLAGGREQFF	TGTGCCAGCAGCCTAGCGGGAGGTCGTGAGCAGTTCTTC
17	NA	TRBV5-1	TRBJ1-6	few	CASSLMGRAQGNSPLHF	TGCGCCAGCAGCTTGATGGGCAGGGCCCAGGGTAATTCACCCCTCCACTTT
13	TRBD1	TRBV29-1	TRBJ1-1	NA	CSVRTGGFAEAFF	TGCAGCGTCCGGACAGGGGGGTTCGCTGAAGCTTTCTTT